This TCR beta chain was retrieved from a study of beta chain features in type 1 diabetes. Sorting produced populations that all topped 95% purity. Every isolated RNA sample was fully reverse transcribed, so sequencing captured expressed TCRB transcripts. TCRdb's copy holds only in-frame clones and misses some; the assay was immunoSEQ multiplex PCR. The table has over 40,000 clones, over 50% seen once. V was pared by 6 bases and J by 4 bases, with 10 bases between. CDR1 and CDR2 from the germline V gene are MNHNY and SVGAGI (reference sequence). This CDR3 spans 13 amino acids. Notes on the study in general: cDNA-based reads could over-represent cells with high TCR expression. Type 1 diabetes patients had TCRB CDR3s that were shorter (moderately but significantly so) in all four CD4+ subsets.

With regard to this clone: The antigen remains undetermined.

This sequence originates from a young woman in good health. This rearrangement joins TRBV6-6 to TRBJ1-5; D gene unclear. Sequencing was performed on Tregs from blood. The DNA for the CDR3 is TGTGCCAGCAGAACACGAGGAAATCAGCCCCAGCATTTT. The encoded protein is CASRTRGNQPQHF.